The clone carrying this T cell receptor beta chain was seen only once. In the source study's methods: Nucleated cell number was recorded as an estimate derived from reference gene primer amplification. Repertoires were generated with immunoSEQ multiplex PCR, while TCRdb's copy carries only in-frame clones and drops some. The DNA was the basis for D and trimming; V, J and clone size are from that table. The sample holds 150,000 to 200,000 clones, approximately 82% seen once. The data were obtained in a study of blood T cell repertoires in COVID-19. As for the study in general: Samples came from the United States, Italy and Spain, spanning acute and convalescent COVID-19. Sources were T cells, B-cell-depleted T cells, or PBMCs; the material itself was cDNA or gDNA.

CDR3 length equals 14 residues. Per germline, CDR1 KGHDR and CDR2 SFDVKD. This chain links TRBV24-1 with TRBJ2-2; 8 positions agree with TRBD2. The sample consisted of peripheral blood. This TCR derives from a woman older than 75 with acute or convalescent COVID-19. CDR3 sequence reads: CATGGASNTGELFF. The CDR3 nucleotides are TGTGCTACCGGGGGGGCCTCGAACACCGGGGAGCTGTTTTTT.